This entry features one TCR beta chain sequence. The antigen remains unidentified. This specimen belongs to a study of beta chain features in type 1 diabetes. Every bit of the isolated RNA underwent reverse transcription, so sequencing read expressed TCRB transcripts. Reads from naive, central memory and regulatory T cell samples averaged around 3.7 million. Repertoires were generated with immunoSEQ multiplex PCR, while TCRdb's copy carries only in-frame clones and drops some. Of around 70,000 clones detected, more than 45% appear once; the ten largest clones hold roughly 0.7%. General study points: Cells expressing TCR highly could be over-represented by cDNA sequencing. Lower insertion and higher deletion counts appeared at VDJ junctions in type 1 diabetes patients. Type 1 diabetes patients showed a moderate but significant shortening of TCRB CDR3s in all four CD4+ subsets.

Trimming took 1 base from V and 2 from J; bases not matched to a gene: 8. The CDR3 is 18 residues long. Germline-derived CDR1 and CDR2 are SEHNR and FQNEAQ (reference sequence). This clonotype was obtained from a man aged 25-45 years with type 1 diabetes. The sequencing input was central memory CD4+ T cells from blood. The chain is built from TRBV7-9 and TRBJ2-3, with TRBD1 matching 11 bases. CDR3 sequence reads: CASSLGGGTGGNTDTQYF. In DNA form, the CDR3 reads TGTGCCAGCAGCTTAGGCGGAGGGACAGGGGGTAACACAGATACGCAGTATTTT.